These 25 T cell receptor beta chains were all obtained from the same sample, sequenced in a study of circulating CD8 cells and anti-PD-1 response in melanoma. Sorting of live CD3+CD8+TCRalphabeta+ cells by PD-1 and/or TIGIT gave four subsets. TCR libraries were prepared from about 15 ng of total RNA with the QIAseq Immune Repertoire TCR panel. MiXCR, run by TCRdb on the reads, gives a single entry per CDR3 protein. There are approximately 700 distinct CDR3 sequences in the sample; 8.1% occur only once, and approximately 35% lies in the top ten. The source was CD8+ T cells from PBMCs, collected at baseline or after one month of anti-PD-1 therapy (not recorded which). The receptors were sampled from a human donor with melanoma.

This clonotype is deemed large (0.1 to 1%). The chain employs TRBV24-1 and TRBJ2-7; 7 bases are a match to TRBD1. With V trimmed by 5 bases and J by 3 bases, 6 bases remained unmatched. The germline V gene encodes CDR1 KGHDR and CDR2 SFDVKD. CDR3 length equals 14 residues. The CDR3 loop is CATSATGEYYEQYF. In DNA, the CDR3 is TGTGCCACCAGTGCTACAGGGGAATACTACGAGCAGTACTTC.

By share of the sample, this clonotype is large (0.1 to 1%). In DNA, the CDR3 is TGTGCCAGCGCCCGACAGGGACTAAACGGTGAGGGCGAGCAGTACTTC. This codes for CASARQGLNGEGEQYF. The chain links TRBV28 to TRBJ2-7; D assignment may be TRBD1 or TRBD2 (7 bases each). CDR1 is MDHEN and CDR2 is SYDVKM in the germline V gene. V gave up 8 bases and J gave up 6 bases, with 26 bases separating them. The length of the CDR3 is 16 residues.

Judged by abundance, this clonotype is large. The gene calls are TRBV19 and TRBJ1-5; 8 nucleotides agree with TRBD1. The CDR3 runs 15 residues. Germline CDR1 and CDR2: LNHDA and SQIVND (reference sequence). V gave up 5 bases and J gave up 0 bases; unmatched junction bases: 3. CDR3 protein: CASSSTGASNQPQHF. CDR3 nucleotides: TGTGCCAGTAGTTCGACAGGGGCTAGCAATCAGCCCCAGCATTTT.

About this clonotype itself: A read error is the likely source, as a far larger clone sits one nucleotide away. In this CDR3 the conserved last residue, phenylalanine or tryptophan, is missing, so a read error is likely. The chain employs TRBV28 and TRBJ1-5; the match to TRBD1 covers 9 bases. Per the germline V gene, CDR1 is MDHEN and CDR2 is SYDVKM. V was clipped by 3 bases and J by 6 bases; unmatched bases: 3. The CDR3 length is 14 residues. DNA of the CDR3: TGTGCCAGCAGTTTGTTGGGACAGGGTCAGCCCCAGCATCTT. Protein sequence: CASSLLGQGQPQHL.

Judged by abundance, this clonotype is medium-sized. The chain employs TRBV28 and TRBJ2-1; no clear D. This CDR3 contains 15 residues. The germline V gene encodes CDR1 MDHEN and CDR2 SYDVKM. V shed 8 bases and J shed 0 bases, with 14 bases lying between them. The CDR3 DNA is TGTGCCAGCCAGTTGTCGTTTTTCTCCTACAATGAGCAGTTCTTC. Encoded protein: CASQLSFFSYNEQFF.

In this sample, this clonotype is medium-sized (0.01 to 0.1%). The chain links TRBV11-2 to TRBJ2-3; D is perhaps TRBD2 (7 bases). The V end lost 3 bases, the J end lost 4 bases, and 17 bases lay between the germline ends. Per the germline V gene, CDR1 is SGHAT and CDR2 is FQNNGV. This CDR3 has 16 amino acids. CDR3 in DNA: TGTGCCAGCAGCTTGACTGCGGGGGCGCTTTCAGATACGCAGTATTTT. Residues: CASSLTAGALSDTQYF.

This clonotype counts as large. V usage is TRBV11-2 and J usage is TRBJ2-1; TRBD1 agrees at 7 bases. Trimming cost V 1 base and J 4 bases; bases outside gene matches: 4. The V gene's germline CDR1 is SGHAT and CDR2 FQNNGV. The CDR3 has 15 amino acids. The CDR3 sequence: CASSLGDSDYNEQFF. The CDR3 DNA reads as TGTGCCAGCAGCTTAGGGGACAGCGATTACAATGAGCAGTTCTTC.

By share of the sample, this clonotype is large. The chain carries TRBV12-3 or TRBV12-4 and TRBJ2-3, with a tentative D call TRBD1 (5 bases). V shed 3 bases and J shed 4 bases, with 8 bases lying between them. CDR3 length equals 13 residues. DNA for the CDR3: TGTGCCAGCAGTTTCACAGGCCCAGATACGCAGTATTTT. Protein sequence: CASSFTGPDTQYF.

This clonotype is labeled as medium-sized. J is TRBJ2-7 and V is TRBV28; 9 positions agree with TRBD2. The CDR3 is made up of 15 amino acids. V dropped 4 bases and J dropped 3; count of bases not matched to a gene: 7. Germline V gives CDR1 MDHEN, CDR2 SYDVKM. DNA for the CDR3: TGTGCCAGCAGTTCCCTCGCTAGCGGGATCTACGAGCAGTACTTC. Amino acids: CASSSLASGIYEQYF.

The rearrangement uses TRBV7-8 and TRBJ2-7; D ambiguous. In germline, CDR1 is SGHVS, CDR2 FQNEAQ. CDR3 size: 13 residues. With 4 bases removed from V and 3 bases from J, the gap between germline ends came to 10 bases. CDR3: CASSSSGIYEQYF. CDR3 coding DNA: TGTGCCAGCAGCTCCAGTGGGATCTACGAGCAGTACTTC.

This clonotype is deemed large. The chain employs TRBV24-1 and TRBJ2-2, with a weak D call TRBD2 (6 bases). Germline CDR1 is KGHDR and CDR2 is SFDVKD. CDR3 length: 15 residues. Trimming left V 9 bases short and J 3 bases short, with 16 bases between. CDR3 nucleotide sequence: TGTGCCACCCGGCAGGGCGGGGTCCACACCGGGGAGCTGTTTTTT. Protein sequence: CATRQGGVHTGELFF.

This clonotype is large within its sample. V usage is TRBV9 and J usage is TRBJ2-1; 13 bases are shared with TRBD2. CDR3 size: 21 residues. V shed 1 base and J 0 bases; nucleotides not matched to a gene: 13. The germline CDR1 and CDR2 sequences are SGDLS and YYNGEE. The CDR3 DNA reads TGTGCCAGCAGCGTAACCACCCCACTAGCGGGGGGGCCGGTCTCCTACAATGAGCAGTTCTTC. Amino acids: CASSVTTPLAGGPVSYNEQFF.

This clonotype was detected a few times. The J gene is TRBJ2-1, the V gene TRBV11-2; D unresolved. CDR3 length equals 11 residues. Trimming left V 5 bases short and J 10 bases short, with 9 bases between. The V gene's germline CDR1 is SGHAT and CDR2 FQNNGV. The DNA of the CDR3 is TGTGCCAGCAGCAATACTGGGGAGCAGTTCTTC. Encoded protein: CASSNTGEQFF.

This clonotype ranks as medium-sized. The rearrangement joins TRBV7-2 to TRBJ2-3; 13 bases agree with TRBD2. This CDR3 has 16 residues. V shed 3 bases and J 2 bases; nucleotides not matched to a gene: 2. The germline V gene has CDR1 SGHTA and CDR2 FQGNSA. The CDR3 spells CASSLTSGRFTDTQYF. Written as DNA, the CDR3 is TGTGCCAGCAGCTTGACTAGCGGGAGGTTCACAGATACGCAGTATTTT.

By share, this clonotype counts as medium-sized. CDR3 coding DNA: TGTGCCAGCAGCTCCGAGACAGAATATGCAGATACGCAGTATTTT. Amino acid sequence: CASSSETEYADTQYF. The chain uses TRBV5-4 and TRBJ2-3; TRBD1 is a possible D gene (5 bases). The germline V and J ends were trimmed by 3 bases and 4 bases, with 15 bases remaining between them. Germline V gene data show CDR1 as SGHNT and CDR2 as YYREEE (reference sequence). The CDR3 is 15 residues long.

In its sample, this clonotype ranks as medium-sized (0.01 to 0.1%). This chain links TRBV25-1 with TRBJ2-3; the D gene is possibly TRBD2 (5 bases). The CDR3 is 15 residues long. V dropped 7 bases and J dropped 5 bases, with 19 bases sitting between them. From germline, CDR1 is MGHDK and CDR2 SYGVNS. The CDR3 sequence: CASNPPEGRGDTQYF. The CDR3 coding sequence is TGTGCCAGCAACCCCCCCGAGGGCCGGGGAGATACGCAGTATTTT.

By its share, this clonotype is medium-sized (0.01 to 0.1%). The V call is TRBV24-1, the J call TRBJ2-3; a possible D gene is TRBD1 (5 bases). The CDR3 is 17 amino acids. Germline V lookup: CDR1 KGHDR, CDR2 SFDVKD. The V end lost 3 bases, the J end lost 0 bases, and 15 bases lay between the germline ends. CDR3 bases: TGTGCCACCAGTGATCCCCAGGGCGATTTTAGCACAGATACGCAGTATTTT. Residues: CATSDPQGDFSTDTQYF.

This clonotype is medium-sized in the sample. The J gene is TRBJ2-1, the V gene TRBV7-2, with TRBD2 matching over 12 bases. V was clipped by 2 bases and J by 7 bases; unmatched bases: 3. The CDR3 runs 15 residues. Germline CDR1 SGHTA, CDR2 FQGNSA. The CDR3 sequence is CASSLLAGGLNEQFF. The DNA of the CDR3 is TGTGCCAGCAGCTTACTAGCGGGGGGGCTAAATGAGCAGTTCTTC.

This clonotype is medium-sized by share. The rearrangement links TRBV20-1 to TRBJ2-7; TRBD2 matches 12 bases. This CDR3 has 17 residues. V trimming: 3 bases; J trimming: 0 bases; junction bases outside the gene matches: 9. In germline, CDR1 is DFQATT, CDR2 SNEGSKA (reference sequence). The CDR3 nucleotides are TGCAGTGCTAGGGGGGCCCTGACTAGCGGGAGCTCCTACGAGCAGTACTTC. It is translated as CSARGALTSGSSYEQYF.

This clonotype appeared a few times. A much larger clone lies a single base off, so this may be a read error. CDR3 DNA sequence: TGTGCCAGCAGTGAAGTAAGGGGGACAGATACGCAGTATTTT. This encodes CASSEVRGTDTQYF. The V call is TRBV2, the J call TRBJ2-3; weak D call: TRBD1 (6 bases). The CDR3 is 14 residues long. The germline CDR1 and CDR2 sequences are SNHLY and FYNNEI. The V gene lost 1 base and the J gene lost 3 bases, with 8 bases spanning the gap.

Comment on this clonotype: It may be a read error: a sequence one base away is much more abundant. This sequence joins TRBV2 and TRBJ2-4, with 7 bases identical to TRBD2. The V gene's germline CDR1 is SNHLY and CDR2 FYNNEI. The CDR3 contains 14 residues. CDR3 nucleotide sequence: TGTGTCAGCTCTAGAGATAGCGGGAAAAACATTCAGTACTTC. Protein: CVSSRDSGKNIQYF.

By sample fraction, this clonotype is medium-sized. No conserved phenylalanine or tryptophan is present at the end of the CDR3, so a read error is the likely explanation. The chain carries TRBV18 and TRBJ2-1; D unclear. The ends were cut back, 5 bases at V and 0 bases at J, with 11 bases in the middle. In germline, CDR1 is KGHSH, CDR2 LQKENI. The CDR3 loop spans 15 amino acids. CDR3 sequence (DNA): TGTGCCAGCTCAAAAGCAGGATACTCCTACAATGAGCAGTTCTCC. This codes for CASSKAGYSYNEQFS.

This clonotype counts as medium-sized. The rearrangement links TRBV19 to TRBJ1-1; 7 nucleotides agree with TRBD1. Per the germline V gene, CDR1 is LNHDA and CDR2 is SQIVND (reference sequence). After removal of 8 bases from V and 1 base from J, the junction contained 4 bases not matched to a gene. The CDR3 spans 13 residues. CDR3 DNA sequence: TGTGCCAGTGACAGGGTTCCGAACACTGAAGCTTTCTTT. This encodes CASDRVPNTEAFF.

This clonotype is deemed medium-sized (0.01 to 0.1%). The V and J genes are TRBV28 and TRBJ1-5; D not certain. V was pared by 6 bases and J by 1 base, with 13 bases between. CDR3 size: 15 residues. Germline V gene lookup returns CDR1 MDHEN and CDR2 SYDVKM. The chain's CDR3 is CASSPLRGSNQPQHF. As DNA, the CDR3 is TGTGCCAGCAGCCCCCTGCGCGGGAGCAATCAGCCCCAGCATTTT.

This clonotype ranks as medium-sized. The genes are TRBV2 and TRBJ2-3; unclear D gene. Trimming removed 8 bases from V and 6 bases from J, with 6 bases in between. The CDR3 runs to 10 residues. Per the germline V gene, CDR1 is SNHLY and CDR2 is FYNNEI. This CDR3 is CASLEDTQYF. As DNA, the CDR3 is TGTGCCAGCCTAGAGGATACGCAGTATTTT.